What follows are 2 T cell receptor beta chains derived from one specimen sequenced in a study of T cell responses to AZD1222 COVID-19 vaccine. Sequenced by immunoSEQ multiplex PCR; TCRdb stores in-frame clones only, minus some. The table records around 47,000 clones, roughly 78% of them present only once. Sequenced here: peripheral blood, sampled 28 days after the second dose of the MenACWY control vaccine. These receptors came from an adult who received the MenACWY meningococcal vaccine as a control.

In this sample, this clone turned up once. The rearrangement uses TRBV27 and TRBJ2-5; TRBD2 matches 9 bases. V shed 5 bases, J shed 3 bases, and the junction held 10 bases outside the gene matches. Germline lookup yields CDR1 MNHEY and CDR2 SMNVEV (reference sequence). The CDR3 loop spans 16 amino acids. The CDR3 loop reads CASSQGLAALEETQYF. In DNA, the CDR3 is TGTGCCAGCAGTCAGGGACTAGCAGCGCTAGAAGAGACCCAGTACTTC.

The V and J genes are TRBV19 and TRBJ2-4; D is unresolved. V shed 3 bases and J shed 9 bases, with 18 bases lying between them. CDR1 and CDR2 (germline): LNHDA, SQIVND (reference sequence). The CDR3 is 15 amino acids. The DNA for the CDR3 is TGTGCCAGTAGTATTGGTACTCGCAGGTTAAGCATTCAGTACTTC. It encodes CASSIGTRRLSIQYF.